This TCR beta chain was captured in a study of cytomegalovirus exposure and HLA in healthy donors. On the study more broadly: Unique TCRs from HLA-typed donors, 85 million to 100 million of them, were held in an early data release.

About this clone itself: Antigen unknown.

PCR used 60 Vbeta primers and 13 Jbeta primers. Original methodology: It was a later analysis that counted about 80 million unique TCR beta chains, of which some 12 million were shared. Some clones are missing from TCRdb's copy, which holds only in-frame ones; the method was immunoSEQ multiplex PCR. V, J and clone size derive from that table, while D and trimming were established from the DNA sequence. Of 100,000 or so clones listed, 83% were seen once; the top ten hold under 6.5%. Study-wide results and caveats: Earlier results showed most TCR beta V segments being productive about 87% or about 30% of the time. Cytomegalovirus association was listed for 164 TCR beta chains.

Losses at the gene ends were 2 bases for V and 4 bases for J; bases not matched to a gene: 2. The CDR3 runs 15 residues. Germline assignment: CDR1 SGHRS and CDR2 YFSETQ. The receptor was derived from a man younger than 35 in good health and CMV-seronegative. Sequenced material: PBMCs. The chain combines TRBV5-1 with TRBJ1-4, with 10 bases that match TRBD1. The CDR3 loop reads CASSLGQGGNEKLFF. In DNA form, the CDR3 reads TGCGCCAGCAGCTTAGGACAGGGGGGTAATGAAAAACTGTTTTTT.